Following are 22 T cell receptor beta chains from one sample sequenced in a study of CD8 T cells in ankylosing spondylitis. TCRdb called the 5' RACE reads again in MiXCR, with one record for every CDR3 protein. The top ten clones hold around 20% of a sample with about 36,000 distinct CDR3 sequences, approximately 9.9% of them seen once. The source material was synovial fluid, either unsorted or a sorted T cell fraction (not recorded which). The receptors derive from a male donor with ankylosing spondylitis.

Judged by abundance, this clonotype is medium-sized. In DNA form, the CDR3 reads TGCAGCGTTGTCGCGGGAGGGCCCGCTGAGCAGTTCTTC. It specifies CSVVAGGPAEQFF. The genes are TRBV29-1 and TRBJ2-1, with 9 nucleotides matching TRBD2. Germline assignment: CDR1 SQVTM and CDR2 ANQGSEA. This CDR3 has 13 amino acids. V dropped 4 bases and J dropped 9; count of bases not matched to a gene: 7.

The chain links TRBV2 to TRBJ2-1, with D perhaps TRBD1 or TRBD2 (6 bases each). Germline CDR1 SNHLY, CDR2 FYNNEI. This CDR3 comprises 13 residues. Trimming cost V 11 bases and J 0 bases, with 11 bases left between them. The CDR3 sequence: CAGGGGSYNEQFF. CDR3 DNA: TGTGCCGGAGGGGGAGGCTCCTACAATGAGCAGTTCTTC.

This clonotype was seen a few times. The CDR3 loop reads CASSQGGGEQYF. In nucleotides, the CDR3 is TGCGCCAGCAGTCAGGGGGGAGGGGAGCAGTACTTC. The V call is TRBV5-1, the J call TRBJ2-7; D could derive from TRBD1 or TRBD2 (7 bases each). Trimming shortened V by 5 bases and J by 7 bases, and 13 bases separated the two germline ends. Germline V lookup: CDR1 SGHRS, CDR2 YFSETQ. The CDR3 is 12 amino acids. Full variable domain (rest looked up from reference TRBV5-1 and TRBJ2-7): KAGVTQTPRYLIKTRGQQVTLSCSPISGHRSVSWYQQTPGQGLQFLFEYFSETQRNKGNFPGRFSGRQFSNSRSEMNVSTLELGDSALYLCASSQGGGEQYFGPGTRLTVT.

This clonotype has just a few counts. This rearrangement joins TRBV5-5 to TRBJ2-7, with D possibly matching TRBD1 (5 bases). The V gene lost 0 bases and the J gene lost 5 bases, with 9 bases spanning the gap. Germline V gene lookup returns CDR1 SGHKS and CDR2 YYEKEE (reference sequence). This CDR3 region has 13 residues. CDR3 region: CASSLGGLDEQYF. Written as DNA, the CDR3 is TGTGCCAGCAGCTTGGGGGGCCTGGACGAGCAGTACTTC.

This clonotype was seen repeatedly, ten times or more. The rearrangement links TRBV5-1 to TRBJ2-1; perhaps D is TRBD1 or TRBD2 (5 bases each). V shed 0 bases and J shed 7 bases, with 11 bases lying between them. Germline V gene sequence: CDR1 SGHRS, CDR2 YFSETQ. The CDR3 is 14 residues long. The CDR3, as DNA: TGCGCCAGCAGCTTGGGAGGGGCGGAAAATGAGCAGTTCTTC. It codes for CASSLGGAENEQFF.

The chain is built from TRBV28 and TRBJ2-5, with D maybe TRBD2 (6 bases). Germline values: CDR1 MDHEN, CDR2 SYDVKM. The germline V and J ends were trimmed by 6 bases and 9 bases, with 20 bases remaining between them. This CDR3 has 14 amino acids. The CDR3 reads CASSPHREPQAQYF. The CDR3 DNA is TGTGCCAGCAGCCCCCACCGGGAGCCCCAGGCCCAGTACTTC.

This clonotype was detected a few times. The CDR3: CASSSPTTSSTDTQYF. The CDR3 coding sequence is TGTGCCAGCAGCTCTCCAACGACTAGTTCCACAGATACGCAGTATTTT. The V and J genes are TRBV9 and TRBJ2-3; a possible D gene is TRBD2 (6 bases). Trimming removed 4 bases at V and 2 bases at J, with 17 bases between. Germline CDR1 reads SGDLS; CDR2 reads YYNGEE. The CDR3 is 16 amino acids.

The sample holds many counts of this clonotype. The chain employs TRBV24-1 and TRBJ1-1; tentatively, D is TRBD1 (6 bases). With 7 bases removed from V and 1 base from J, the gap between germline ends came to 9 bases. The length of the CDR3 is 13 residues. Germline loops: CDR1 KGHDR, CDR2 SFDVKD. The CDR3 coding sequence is TGTGCCACCAGAGCGGACAGGAACACTGAAGCTTTCTTT. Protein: CATRADRNTEAFF.

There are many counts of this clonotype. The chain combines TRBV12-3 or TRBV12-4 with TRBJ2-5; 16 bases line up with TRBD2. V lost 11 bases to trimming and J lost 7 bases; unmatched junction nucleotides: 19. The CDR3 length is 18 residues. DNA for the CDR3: TGTGCCTGCTGTCGCCCGGGACTAGCGGGAGGGCCCTCCGCGACCCAGTACTTC. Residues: CACCRPGLAGGPSATQYF.

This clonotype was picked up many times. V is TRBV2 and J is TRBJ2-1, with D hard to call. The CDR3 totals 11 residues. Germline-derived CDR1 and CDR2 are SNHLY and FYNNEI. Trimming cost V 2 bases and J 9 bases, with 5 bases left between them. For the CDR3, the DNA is TGTGCCAGCAGTGAATGGGCTGAGCAGTTCTTC. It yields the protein CASSEWAEQFF.

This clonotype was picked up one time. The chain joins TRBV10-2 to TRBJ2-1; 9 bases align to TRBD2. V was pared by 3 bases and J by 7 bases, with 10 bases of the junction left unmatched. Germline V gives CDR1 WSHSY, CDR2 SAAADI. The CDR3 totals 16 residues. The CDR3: CASSDPAGGPMNEQFF. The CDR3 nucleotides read TGCGCCAGCAGTGATCCGGCGGGAGGGCCGATGAATGAGCAGTTCTTC.

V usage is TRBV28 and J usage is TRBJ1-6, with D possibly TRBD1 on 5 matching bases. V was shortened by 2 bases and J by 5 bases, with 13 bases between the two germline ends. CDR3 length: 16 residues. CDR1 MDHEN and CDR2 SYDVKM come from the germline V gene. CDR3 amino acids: CASSLNRQLHNSPLHF. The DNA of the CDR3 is TGTGCCAGCAGTTTAAACCGACAGCTTCATAATTCACCCCTCCACTTT.

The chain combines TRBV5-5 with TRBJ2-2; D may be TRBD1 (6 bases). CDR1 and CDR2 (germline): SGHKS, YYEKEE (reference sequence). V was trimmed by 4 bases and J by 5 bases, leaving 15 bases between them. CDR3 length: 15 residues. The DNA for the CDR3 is TGTGCCAGCAGCGCCCGGTCAGGGGATACCGGGGAGCTGTTTTTT. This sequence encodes CASSARSGDTGELFF. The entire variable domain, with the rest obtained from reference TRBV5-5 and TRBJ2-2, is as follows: DAGVTQSPTHLIKTRGQQVTLRCSPISGHKSVSWYQQVLGQGPQFIFQYYEKEERGRGNFPDRFSARQFPNYSSELNVNALLLGDSALYLCASSARSGDTGELFFGEGSRLTVL.

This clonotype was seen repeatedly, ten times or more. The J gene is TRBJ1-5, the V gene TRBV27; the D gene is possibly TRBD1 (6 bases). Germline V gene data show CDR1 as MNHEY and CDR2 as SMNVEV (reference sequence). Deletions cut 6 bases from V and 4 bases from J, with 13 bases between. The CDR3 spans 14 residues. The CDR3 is CASSPQGWNQPQHF. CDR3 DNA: TGTGCCAGCAGCCCACAGGGATGGAATCAGCCCCAGCATTTT.

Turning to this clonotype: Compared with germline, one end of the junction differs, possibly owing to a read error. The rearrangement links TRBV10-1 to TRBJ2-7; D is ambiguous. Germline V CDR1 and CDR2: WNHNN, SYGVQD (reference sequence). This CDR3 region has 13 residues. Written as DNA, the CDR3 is TGCGCCAGCAGTGTTGAGCGTTCCTCCGAGCAGTACTTC. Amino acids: CASSVERSSEQYF.

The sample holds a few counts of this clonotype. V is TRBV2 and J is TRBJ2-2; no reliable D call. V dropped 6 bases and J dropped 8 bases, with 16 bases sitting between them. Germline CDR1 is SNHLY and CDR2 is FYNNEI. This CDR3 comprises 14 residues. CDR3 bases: TGTGCCAGCAGCAGGCCGCCAAAGAGTGGGGAGCTGTTTTTT. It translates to CASSRPPKSGELFF.

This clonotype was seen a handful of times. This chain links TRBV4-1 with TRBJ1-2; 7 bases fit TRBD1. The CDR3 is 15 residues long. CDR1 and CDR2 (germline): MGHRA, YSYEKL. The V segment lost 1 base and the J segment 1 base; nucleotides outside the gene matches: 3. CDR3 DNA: TGCGCCAGCAGCCAAGTGGGGGACAGTAACTATGGCTACACCTTC. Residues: CASSQVGDSNYGYTF.

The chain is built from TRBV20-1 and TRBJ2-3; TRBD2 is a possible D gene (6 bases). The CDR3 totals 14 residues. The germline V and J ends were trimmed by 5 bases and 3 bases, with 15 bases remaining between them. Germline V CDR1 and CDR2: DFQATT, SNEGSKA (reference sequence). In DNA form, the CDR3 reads TGCAGTGCTCCGAGAGGGGCGGGAACAGATACGCAGTATTTT. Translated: CSAPRGAGTDTQYF.

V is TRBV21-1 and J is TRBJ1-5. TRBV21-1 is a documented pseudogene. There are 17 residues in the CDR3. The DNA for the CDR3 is TGTGCCAGCAGCCTCAATAGTGATGGTTTTAGCAATCAGCCCCAGCATTTT. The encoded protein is CASSLNSDGFSNQPQHF.

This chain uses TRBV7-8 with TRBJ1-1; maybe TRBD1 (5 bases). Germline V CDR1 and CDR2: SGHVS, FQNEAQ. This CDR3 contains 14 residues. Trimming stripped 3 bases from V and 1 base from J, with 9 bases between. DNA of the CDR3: TGTGCCAGCAGCTTGGGTGGGGCGAACACTGAAGCTTTCTTT. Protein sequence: CASSLGGANTEAFF.

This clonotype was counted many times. The CDR3 nucleotides are TGTGCCACCAGCAGCGGCTACAGGGTTTCGGAGACCCAGTACTTC. It specifies CATSSGYRVSETQYF. The J gene is TRBJ2-5, the V gene TRBV15; D is perhaps TRBD1 (6 bases). V lost 3 bases to trimming and J lost 5 bases, with 16 bases between them. This CDR3 has 15 residues. CDR1 and CDR2 from the germline V gene are LNHNV and YYDKDF (reference sequence).

The CDR3 loop is CASSSQTMRPGPDTQYF. In DNA form, the CDR3 reads TGTGCCAGCAGTTCGCAGACTATGAGACCGGGCCCAGATACGCAGTATTTT. The V and J genes are TRBV6-2 or TRBV6-3 and TRBJ2-3; possible D gene TRBD2, 5 bases. Germline V gene lookup returns CDR1 MNHEY and CDR2 SVGEGT. The V end was cut by 4 bases, the J end by 4 bases, with 21 bases between. The CDR3 has 17 amino acids.